This TCR beta chain originates from a study of brain T cells in children with intractable seizures. Study outcomes and limitations: Each case's top public CDR3 resembled known HCMV, EBV or influenza A CDR3s.

Clones were read by immunoSEQ multiplex PCR, and TCRdb kept only the in-frame ones, dropping some. The sample lists thousands of clones; about 90% were seen once. Surgery cases with the highest brain T cell transcript signatures were chosen for sequencing. Before surgery, patients took at least one anti-epileptic drug. On this clone itself: Antigen unknown.

The length of the CDR3 is 16 residues. Per germline, CDR1 SGDLS and CDR2 YYNGEE. V lost 3 bases and J lost 4; bases outside the gene matches: 12. The input for sequencing was resected brain tissue, taken at surgery. This clonotype was obtained from a boy under two years old with focal cortical dysplasia and intractable seizures. This chain uses TRBV9 with TRBJ2-7; 8 bases are a match to TRBD2. CDR3 amino acids: CASSAGLGREGYEQYF. CDR3 coding DNA: TGTGCCAGCAGCGCGGGGCTCGGCCGGGAGGGTTACGAGCAGTACTTC.